This T cell receptor beta chain appears in the sequencing data of a study of OX40 agonist ivuxolimab in advanced cancers. About the research overall: Those treated in dose escalation had hepatocellular carcinoma, melanoma, renal cell cancer or head and neck cancer. Those enrolled were 80% to 85% male, with a mean age of roughly 62 years and ages from about 20 to 79. The study, taken as a whole, reports: CD4+ and CD8+ T cells in blood underwent clonal expansion by week 6 at 0.1 to 3.0 mg/kg.

The germline gives CDR1 SGHNT, CDR2 YENEEA. V lost 3 bases, J lost 5 bases, and 6 bases stayed unmatched. CDR3 length equals 15 residues. This table comes from immunoSEQ multiplex PCR, and its TCRdb copy is limited to in-frame clones, with some not included. The data show 40,000 to 60,000 clones, about 88% seen once. As concerns this clone: Its specificity is unknown.

The receptor was isolated from an adult with an advanced solid tumor such as melanoma, head and neck, liver or kidney cancer. V and J are TRBV11-3 and TRBJ2-1; 8 bases align to TRBD2. Sequenced material: CD4+ or CD8+ T cells sorted from blood, taken in a trial of the OX40 agonist ivuxolimab. In nucleotides, the CDR3 is TGTGCCAGCAGCTTGTCGGGAGGGTCCCACAATGAGCAGTTCTTC. Encoded protein: CASSLSGGSHNEQFF. Filled out from reference TRBV11-3 and TRBJ2-1, the complete variable domain reads EAGVVQSPRYKIIEKKQPVAFWCNPISGHNTLYWYLQNLGQGPELLIRYENEEAVDDSQLPKDRFSAERLKGVDSTLKIQPAELGDSAVYLCASSLSGGSHNEQFFGPGTRLTVL.